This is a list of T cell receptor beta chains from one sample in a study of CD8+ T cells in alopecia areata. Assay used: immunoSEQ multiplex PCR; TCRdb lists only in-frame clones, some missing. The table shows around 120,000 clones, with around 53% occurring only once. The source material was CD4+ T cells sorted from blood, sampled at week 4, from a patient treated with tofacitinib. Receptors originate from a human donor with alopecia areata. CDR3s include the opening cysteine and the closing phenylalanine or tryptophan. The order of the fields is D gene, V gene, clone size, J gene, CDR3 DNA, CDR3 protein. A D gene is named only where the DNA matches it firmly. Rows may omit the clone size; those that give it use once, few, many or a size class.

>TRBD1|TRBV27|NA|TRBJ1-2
TGTGCCAGCAGTGACCGACAGGGGGCTAAGGTCGGCTACACCTTC
CASSDRQGAKVGYTF
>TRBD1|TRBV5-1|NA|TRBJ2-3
TGCGCCAGCAGCCTTCCGTCACAGGGGAGAGATACGCAGTATTTT
CASSLPSQGRDTQYF
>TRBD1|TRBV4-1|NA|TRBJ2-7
TGCGCCAGCAGCCGGTTAGGACAGGGAGTAGATGAGCAGTACTTC
CASSRLGQGVDEQYF
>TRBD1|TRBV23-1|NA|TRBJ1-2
TGCGCCGACCCAGTGGAACGCAGAGGGACAGGGTCAGACTATGGCTACACCTTC
CADPVERRGTGSDYGYTF
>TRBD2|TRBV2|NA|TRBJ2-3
TGTGCCAGCAAGGTGACTAGCGGGGCTACAGATACGCAGTATTTT
CASKVTSGATDTQYF
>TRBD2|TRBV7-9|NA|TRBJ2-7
TGTGCCAGCACCCACGCGATGGCGGGAGGAACCTACGAGCAGTACTTC
CASTHAMAGGTYEQYF
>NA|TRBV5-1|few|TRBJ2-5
TGCGCCAGCAGGGAACAAGAGACCCAGTACTTC
CASREQETQYF
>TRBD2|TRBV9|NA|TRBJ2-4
TGTGCCAGCAGCGTAGGGGGTAGCGGGAGTCAAGCCAAAAACATTCAGTACTTC
CASSVGGSGSQAKNIQYF
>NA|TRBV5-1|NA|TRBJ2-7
TGCGCCAGCAGCTTGGTTGGGGACGAGCAGTACTTC
CASSLVGDEQYF
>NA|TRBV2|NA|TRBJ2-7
TGTGCCAGCAGTAGGGTTTACGAGCAGTACTTC
CASSRVYEQYF
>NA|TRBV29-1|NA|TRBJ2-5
TGCAGCGTTGCTTTTGAGACAGGCTCAGAGACCCAGTACTTC
CSVAFETGSETQYF
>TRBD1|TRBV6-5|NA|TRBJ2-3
TGTGCCAGCAGTCGACAGGGGGCTCTTGATACGCAGTATTTT
CASSRQGALDTQYF
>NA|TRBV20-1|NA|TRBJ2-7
TGCAGTGCTACGGGGCAGGTCGAGCAGTACTTC
CSATGQVEQYF
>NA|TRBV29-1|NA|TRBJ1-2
TGCAGCGTCCTCGTTGCTCTTAACTATGGCTACACCTTC
CSVLVALNYGYTF
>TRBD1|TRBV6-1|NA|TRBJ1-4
TGTGCCAGCAAGGGGGCGGGTGGTGAAAAACTGTTTTTT
CASKGAGGEKLFF
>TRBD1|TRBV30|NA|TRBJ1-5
TGTGCCTGGAACCCAGGGGGCGATCAGCCCCAGCATTTT
CAWNPGGDQPQHF
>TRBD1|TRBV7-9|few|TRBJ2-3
TGTGCCAGCAGCTCCCTAACAGGGGGCGATGGTACGCAGTATTTT
CASSSLTGGDGTQYF